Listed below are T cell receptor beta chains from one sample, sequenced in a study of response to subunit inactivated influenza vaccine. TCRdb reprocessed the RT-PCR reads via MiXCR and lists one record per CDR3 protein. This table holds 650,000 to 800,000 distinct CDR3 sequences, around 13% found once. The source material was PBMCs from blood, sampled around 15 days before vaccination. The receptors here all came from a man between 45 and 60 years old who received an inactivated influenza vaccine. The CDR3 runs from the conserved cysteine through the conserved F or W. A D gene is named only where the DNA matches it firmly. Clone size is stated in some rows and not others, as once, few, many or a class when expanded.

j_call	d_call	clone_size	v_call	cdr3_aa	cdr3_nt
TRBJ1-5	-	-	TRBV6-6	CASQGPGKPQHF	TGTGCCAGTCAGGGTCCCGGGAAGCCCCAGCATTTT
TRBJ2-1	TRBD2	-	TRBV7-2	CASRPTSGGMNEQFF	TGTGCCAGCCGCCCCACTAGCGGGGGTATGAATGAGCAGTTCTTC
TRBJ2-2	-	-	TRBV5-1	CASSFTGRANTGELFF	TGCGCCAGCAGCTTTACAGGGCGAGCGAACACCGGGGAGCTGTTTTTT
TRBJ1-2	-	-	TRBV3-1	CASSTGSRTRGYTF	TGTGCCAGCAGCACCGGGTCCAGAACGAGAGGCTACACCTTC
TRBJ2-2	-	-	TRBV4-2	CASSQATLVGGELFF	TGTGCCAGCAGCCAAGCCACCTTGGTGGGCGGGGAGCTGTTTTTT
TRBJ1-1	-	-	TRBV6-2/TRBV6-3	CASSSPGRQNTEAFF	TGTGCCAGCAGTTCTCCGGGACGGCAGAACACTGAAGCTTTCTTT
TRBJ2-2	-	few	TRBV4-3	CASSQEKVLFGELFF	TGCGCCAGCAGCCAAGAGAAGGTTTTATTCGGGGAGCTGTTTTTT
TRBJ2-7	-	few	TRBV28	CASNQGGGTYEQYF	TGTGCCAGCAACCAGGGAGGGGGGACCTACGAGCAGTACTTC
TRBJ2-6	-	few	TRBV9	CASSSNRQEFSGANVLTF	TGTGCCAGCAGCTCCAATAGACAGGAGTTCTCTGGGGCCAACGTCCTGACTTTC
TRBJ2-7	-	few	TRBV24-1	CATSDWGREQYF	TGTGCCACCAGTGATTGGGGAAGAGAGCAGTACTTC
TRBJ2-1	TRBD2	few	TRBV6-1	CASSPLSSKGGQEQFF	TGTGCCAGCAGTCCCCTGTCCAGCAAGGGAGGGCAAGAGCAGTTCTTC
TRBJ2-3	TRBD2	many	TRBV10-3	CAISAGTSEADTQYF	TGTGCCATCAGCGCCGGGACTAGCGAGGCAGATACGCAGTATTTT
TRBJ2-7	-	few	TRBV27	CASSFLAQREQYF	TGTGCCAGCAGTTTCTTAGCTCAAAGGGAGCAGTACTTC
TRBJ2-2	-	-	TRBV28	CASSFALRTGELFF	TGTGCCAGCAGTTTTGCCCTGAGAACCGGGGAGCTGTTTTTT
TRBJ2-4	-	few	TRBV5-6	CASSLEVDQDIQYF	TGTGCCAGCAGCTTGGAAGTGGACCAGGACATTCAGTACTTC
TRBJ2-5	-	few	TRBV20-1	CSAREVVRETQYF	TGCAGTGCTAGAGAGGTAGTCAGAGAGACCCAGTACTTC
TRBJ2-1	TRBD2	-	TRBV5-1	CASSVGISGGAHEQFF	TGCGCCAGCAGCGTAGGGATTAGCGGGGGGGCCCATGAGCAGTTCTTC
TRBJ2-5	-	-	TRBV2	CARSLYQDGEPYQETQYF	TGTGCCCGCAGTTTATATCAGGACGGGGAACCTTACCAAGAGACCCAGTACTTC
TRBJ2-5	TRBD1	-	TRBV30	CAWSVLGQGSETQYF	TGTGCCTGGAGTGTACTTGGACAGGGTTCGGAGACCCAGTACTTC
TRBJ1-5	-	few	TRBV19	CASSISQVGNQPQHF	TGTGCCAGTAGTATTTCACAGGTCGGCAATCAGCCCCAGCATTTT
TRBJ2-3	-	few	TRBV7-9	CASSGIQATDTQYF	TGTGCCAGCAGCGGGATACAGGCAACGGATACGCAGTATTTT
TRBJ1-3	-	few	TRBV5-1	CASCLSAASGNTIYF	TGCGCCAGCTGTCTTTCAGCAGCCTCTGGAAACACCATATATTTT
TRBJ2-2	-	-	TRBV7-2	CASTLRWGSDTGELFF	TGTGCCAGCACTCTAAGGTGGGGGAGCGACACCGGGGAGCTGTTTTTT
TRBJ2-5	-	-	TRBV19	CASSMGPGKETQYF	TGTGCCAGTAGTATGGGGCCAGGGAAGGAGACCCAGTACTTC
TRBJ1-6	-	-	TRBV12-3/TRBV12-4	CASSFAGQISPLHF	TGTGCCAGCAGTTTTGCCGGACAGATTTCACCCCTCCACTTT
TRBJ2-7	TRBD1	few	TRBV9	CASSVGQGVNYEQYF	TGTGCCAGCAGCGTCGGACAGGGGGTAAACTACGAGCAGTACTTC
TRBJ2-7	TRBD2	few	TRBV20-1	CSARDKSGRFTYEQYF	TGCAGTGCTAGAGACAAGAGCGGGAGATTCACCTACGAGCAGTACTTC
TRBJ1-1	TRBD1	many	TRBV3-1	CASSQTGVNTEAFF	TGTGCCAGCAGCCAAACAGGGGTGAACACTGAAGCTTTCTTT
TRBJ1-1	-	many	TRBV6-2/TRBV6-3	CASTRWRIGDTEAFF	TGTGCCAGCACCCGTTGGAGGATTGGGGACACTGAAGCTTTCTTT
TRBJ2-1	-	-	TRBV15	CATSPGTSYNEQFF	TGTGCCACCAGCCCGGGGACTTCGTACAATGAGCAGTTCTTC
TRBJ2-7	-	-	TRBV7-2	CASSFGLVGEQYF	TGTGCCAGCAGCTTCGGGCTAGTCGGCGAGCAGTACTTC
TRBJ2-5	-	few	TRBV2	CASSEEAAVLSETQYF	TGTGCCAGCAGTGAAGAGGCGGCAGTGCTGTCGGAGACCCAGTACTTC
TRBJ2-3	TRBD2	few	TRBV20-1	CSATRELSTDTQYF	TGCAGTGCTACGCGGGAGCTAAGCACAGATACGCAGTATTTT
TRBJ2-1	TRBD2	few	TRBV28	CATYALAGANYNEQFF	TGTGCCACCTATGCTCTAGCGGGAGCAAATTACAATGAGCAGTTCTTC
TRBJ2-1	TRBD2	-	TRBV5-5	CASSLETGTRYGEQFF	TGTGCCAGCAGCTTGGAGACCGGGACTAGATACGGTGAGCAGTTCTTC
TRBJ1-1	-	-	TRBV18	CASSPPGQVEAFF	TGTGCCAGCTCACCACCGGGGCAGGTTGAAGCTTTCTTT
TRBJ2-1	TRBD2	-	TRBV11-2	CASSLGLAHGDEQFF	TGTGCCAGCAGCCTAGGACTAGCGCACGGCGATGAGCAGTTCTTC
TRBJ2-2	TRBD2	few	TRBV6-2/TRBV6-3	CASRHNLERGGPPGELFF	TGTGCCAGCAGGCACAACCTAGAGCGGGGGGGACCTCCCGGGGAGCTGTTTTTT
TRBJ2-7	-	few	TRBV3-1	CASSHRGRGEQYF	TGTGCCAGCAGCCATCGTGGCCGGGGTGAGCAGTACTTC
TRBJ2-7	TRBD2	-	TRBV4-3	CASSSGTTRLDEQYF	TGCGCCAGCAGCTCCGGGACTACCAGGTTGGACGAGCAGTACTTC
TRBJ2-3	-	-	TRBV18	CASSPLPQAGVTDTQYF	TGTGCCAGCTCACCACTCCCGCAGGCAGGGGTTACAGATACGCAGTATTTT
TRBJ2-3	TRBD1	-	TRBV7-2	CASSAQGAGTQYF	TGTGCCAGCAGCGCCCAGGGGGCTGGCACGCAGTATTTT
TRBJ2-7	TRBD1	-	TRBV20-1	CSARPTGTYEQYF	TGCAGTGCTAGACCGACAGGGACCTACGAGCAGTACTTC
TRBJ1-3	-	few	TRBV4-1	CASSQAPAGGTGNTIYF	TGCGCCAGCAGCCAAGCCCCGGCTGGGGGAACTGGAAACACCATATATTTT
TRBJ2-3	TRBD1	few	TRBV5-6	CASSWDRADTQYF	TGTGCCAGCAGCTGGGACAGGGCAGATACGCAGTATTTT
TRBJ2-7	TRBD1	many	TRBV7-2	CASSSGQGSSYEQYF	TGTGCCAGCAGCTCGGGACAGGGGAGCTCCTACGAGCAGTACTTC
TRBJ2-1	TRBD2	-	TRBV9	CASSAHTSGANNEQFF	TGTGCCAGCAGCGCTCACACTAGCGGGGCGAACAATGAGCAGTTCTTC
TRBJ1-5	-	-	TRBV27	CASSLIWGTGNQPQHF	TGTGCCAGCTCTCTTATTTGGGGGACGGGAAATCAGCCCCAGCATTTT
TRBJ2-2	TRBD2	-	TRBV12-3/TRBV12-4	CASTQRGVNTGELFF	TGTGCCAGCACCCAACGGGGGGTGAACACCGGGGAGCTGTTTTTT